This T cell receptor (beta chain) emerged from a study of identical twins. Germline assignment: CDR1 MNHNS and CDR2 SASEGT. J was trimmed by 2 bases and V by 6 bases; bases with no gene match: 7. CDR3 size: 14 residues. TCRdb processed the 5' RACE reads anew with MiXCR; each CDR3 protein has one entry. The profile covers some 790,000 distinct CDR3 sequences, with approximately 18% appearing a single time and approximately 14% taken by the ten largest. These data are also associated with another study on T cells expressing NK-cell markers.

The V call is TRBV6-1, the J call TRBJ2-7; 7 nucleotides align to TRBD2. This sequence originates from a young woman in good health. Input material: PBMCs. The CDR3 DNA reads TGTGCCAGCAGAGAACAGCGGGGACCCTACGAGCAGTACTTC. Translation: CASREQRGPYEQYF.